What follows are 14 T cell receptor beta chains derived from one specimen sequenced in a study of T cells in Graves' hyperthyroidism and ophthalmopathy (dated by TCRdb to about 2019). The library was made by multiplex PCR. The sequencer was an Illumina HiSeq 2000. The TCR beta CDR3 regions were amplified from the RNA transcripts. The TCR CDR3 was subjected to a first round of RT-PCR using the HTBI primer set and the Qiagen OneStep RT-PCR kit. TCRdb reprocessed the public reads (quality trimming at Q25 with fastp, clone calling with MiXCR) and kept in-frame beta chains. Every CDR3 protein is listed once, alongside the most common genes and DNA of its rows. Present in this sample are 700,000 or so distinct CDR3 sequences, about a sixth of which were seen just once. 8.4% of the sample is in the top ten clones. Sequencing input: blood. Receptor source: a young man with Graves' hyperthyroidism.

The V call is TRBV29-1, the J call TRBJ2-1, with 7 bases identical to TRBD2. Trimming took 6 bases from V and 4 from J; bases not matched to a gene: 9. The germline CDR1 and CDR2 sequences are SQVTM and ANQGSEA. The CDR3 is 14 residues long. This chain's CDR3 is CSVGLRLAYNEQFF. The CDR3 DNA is TGCAGCGTGGGGCTCCGACTAGCTTACAATGAGCAGTTCTTC.

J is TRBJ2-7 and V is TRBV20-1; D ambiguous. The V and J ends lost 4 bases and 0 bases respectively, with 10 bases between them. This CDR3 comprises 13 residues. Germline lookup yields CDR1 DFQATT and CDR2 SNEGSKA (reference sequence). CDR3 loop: CSATRTASYEQYF. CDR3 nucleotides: TGCAGTGCTACTAGAACAGCCTCCTACGAGCAGTACTTC.

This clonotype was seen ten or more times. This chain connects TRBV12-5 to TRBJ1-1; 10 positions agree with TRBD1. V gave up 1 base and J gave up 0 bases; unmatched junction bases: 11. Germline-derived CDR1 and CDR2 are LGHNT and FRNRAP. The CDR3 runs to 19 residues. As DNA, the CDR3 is TGTGCTAGTGGTTTGGCCCTGACAGGGGGCGGTTTCATGAACACTGAAGCTTTCTTT. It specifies CASGLALTGGGFMNTEAFF.

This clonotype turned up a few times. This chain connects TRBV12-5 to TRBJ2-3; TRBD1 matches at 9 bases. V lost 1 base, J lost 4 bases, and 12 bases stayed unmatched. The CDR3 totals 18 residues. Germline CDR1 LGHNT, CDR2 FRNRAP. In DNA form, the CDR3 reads TGTGCTAGTGGTTTGGGACTCGGACAGGGGTTGAGGCCAGATACGCAGTATTTT. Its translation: CASGLGLGQGLRPDTQYF.

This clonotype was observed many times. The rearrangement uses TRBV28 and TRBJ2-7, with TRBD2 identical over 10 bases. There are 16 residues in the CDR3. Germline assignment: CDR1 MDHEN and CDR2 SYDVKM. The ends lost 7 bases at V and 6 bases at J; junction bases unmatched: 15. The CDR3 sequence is CASTVSGLANGGEQYF. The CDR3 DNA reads TGTGCCAGCACGGTTTCGGGACTAGCGAATGGTGGCGAGCAGTACTTC. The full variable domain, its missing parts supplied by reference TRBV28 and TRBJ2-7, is DVKVTQSSRYLVKRTGEKVFLECVQDMDHENMFWYRQDPGLGLRLIYFSYDVKMKEKGDIPEGYSVSREKKERFSLILESASTNQTSMYLCASTVSGLANGGEQYFGPGTRLTVT.

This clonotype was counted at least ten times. CDR3 region: CASSEAPGQVYGYTF. For the CDR3, the DNA is TGTGCCAGCAGTGAAGCCCCGGGACAGGTCTATGGCTACACCTTC. The V and J genes are TRBV6-1 and TRBJ1-2; TRBD1 matches 8 bases. V lost 0 bases to trimming and J lost 4 bases; unmatched junction nucleotides: 4. CDR3 length: 15 residues. Per germline, CDR1 MNHNS and CDR2 SASEGT.

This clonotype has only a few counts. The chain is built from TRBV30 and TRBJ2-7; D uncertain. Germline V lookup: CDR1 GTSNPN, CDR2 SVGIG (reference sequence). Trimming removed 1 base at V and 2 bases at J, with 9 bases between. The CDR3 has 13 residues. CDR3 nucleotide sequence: TGTGCCTGGAGTGAAGGAGTTGCCTACGAGCAGTACTTC. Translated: CAWSEGVAYEQYF.

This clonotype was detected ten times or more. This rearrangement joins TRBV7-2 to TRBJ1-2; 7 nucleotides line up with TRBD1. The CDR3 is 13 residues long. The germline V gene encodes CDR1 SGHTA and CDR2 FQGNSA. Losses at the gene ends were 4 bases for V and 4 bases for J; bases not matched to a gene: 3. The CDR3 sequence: CASSSDRRYGYTF. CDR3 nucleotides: TGTGCCAGCAGCTCGGACAGGCGCTATGGCTACACCTTC.

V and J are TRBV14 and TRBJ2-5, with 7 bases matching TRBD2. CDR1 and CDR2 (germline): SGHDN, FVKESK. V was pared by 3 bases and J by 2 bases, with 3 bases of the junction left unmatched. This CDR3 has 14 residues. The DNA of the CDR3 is TGTGCCAGCAGCCAGTTCGGGGGGCAAGAGACCCAGTACTTC. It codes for CASSQFGGQETQYF.

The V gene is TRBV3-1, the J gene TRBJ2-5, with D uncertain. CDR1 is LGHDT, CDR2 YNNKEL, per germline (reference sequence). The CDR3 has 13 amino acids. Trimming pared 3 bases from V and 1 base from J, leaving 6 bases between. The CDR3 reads CASSHYSQETQYF. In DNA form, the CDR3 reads TGTGCCAGCAGCCACTATTCCCAAGAGACCCAGTACTTC.

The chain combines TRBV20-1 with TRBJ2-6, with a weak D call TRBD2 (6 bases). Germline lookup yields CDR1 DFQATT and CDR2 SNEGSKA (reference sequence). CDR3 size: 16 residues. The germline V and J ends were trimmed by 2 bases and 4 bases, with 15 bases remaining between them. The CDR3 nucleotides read TGCAGTGCTAGAACCTTCCAGGGAGGAGGGGCCAACGTCCTGACTTTC. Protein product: CSARTFQGGGANVLTF.

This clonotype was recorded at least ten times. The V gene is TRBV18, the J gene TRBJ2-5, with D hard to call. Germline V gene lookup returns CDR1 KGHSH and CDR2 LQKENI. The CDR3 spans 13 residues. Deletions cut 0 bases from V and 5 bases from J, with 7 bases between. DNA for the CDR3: TGTGCCAGCTCACCACCGGGGTTTGAGACCCAGTACTTC. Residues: CASSPPGFETQYF. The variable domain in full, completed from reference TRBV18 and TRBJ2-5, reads NAGVMQNPRHLVRRRGQEARLRCSPMKGHSHVYWYRQLPEEGLKFMVYLQKENIIDESGMPKERFSAEFPKEGPSILRIQQVVRGDSAAYFCASSPPGFETQYFGPGTRLLVL.

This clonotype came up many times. The CDR3 is CASSPRTSGRDLAKNIQYF. The DNA of the CDR3 is TGTGCCAGCAGTCCCCGGACTAGCGGGAGAGACTTAGCCAAAAACATTCAGTACTTC. V usage is TRBV27 and J usage is TRBJ2-4; 13 positions agree with TRBD2. The CDR3 is made up of 19 amino acids. The J segment lost 0 bases and the V segment lost 5 bases, leaving 10 bases of the junction unmatched. Germline CDR1 MNHEY, CDR2 SMNVEV (reference sequence).

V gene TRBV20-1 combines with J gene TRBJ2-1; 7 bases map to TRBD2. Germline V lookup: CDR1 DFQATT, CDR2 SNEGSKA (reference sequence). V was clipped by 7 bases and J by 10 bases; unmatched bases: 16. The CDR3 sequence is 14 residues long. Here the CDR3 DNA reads TGCAGTGGGAATCTGGCGGGAGCAGCAATGGAGCAGTTCTTC. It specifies CSGNLAGAAMEQFF.